These 2 T cell receptor beta chains share one sample of origin, sequenced in a study of blood T cell repertoires in COVID-19. Profiled with immunoSEQ multiplex PCR; TCRdb holds only in-frame clones, not every one. Of roughly 290,000 clones detected, 75% to 90% appear once; the ten largest clones hold around 12%. What was sequenced was peripheral blood. The origin of the receptors is a woman aged 60-70 years with acute or convalescent COVID-19.

The V and J genes are TRBV5-3 and TRBJ2-5; no clear D. TRBV5-3 is an ORF for which the function is uncertain. V gave up 4 bases and J gave up 5 bases, with 15 bases separating them. The CDR3 has 14 residues. The CDR3 is CARSRPRVTETQYF. The CDR3 DNA reads TGTGCCAGAAGCCGCCCCCGGGTGACGGAGACCCAGTACTTC.

The CDR3 protein is CASSVEGSGGLYNEQFF. CDR3 DNA: TGTGCCAGCAGCGTAGAAGGCTCAGGAGGGTTATACAATGAGCAGTTCTTC. This sequence joins TRBV9 and TRBJ2-1, with D possibly being TRBD2 (6 bases). Germline-derived CDR1 and CDR2 are SGDLS and YYNGEE. V was clipped by 0 bases and J by 4 bases, with 17 bases between them. The CDR3 spans 17 residues.